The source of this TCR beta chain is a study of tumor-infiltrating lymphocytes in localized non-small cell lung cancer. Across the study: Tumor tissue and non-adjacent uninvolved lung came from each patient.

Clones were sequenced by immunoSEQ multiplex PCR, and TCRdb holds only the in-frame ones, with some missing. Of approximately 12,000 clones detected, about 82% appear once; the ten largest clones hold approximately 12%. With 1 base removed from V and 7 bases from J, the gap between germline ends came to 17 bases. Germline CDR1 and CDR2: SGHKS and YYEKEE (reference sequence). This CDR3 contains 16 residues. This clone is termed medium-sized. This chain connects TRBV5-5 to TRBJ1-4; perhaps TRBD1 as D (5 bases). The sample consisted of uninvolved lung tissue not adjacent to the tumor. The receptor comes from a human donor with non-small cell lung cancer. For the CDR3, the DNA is TGTGCCAGCAGCTTGACTCGTGGGACGCGAGGTGAAAAACTGTTTTTT. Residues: CASSLTRGTRGEKLFF.